This TCR beta chain was profiled in a study of blood T cells in healthy people across ages. Through a sample-barcoded 5' primer and a J-beta primer mix, a second PCR was run for roughly 7 to 12 cycles. CDR3-containing paired-end reads numbered at least 2.5 million in each sample. TCRdb called the 5' RACE reads again in MiXCR, with one record for every CDR3 protein. The data hold 650,000 to 800,000 distinct CDR3 sequences, with 44% observed a single time. Every participating donor contributed 8 to 10 milliliters of peripheral blood through a draw. On this clonotype: Its matching antigen is unknown.

Findings and limits, study-wide: With naive T cell percentage, TCR beta diversity showed a strong correlation. Since the PBMCs were unsorted, naive and antigen-experienced cells could not be conclusively compared.

Germline trimming cut 3 bases from V and 5 bases from J; bases unmatched to any gene: 4. The CDR3 loop spans 16 amino acids. Germline CDR1 is SNHLY and CDR2 is FYNNEI. The rearrangement uses TRBV2 and TRBJ2-3, with 14 bases fitting TRBD2. Input material: blood. This sequence originates from a man between 60 and 75 years old in good health. The CDR3 here is CASSDGGTSGGDTQYF. The CDR3 coding sequence is TGTGCCAGCAGTGATGGTGGGACTAGCGGGGGAGATACGCAGTATTTT.